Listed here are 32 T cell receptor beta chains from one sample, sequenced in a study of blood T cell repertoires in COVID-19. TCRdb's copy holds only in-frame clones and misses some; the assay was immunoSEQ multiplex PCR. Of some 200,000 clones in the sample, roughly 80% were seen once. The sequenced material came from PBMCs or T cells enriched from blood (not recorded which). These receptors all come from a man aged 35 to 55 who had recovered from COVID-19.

In DNA, the CDR3 is TGCGCCAGCAGCCAAGTCGGGATCGGGGAGCAGTACTTC. Translating it yields CASSQVGIGEQYF. The V and J genes are TRBV4-1 and TRBJ2-7; perhaps TRBD2 as D (5 bases). The germline V gene encodes CDR1 MGHRA and CDR2 YSYEKL. CDR3 length equals 13 residues. The germline V and J ends were trimmed by 1 base and 7 bases, with 11 bases remaining between them.

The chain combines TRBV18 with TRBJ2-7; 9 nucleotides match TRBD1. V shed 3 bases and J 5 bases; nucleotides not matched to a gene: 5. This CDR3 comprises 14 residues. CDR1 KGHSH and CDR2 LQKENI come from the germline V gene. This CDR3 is CASSPGTGYHEQYF. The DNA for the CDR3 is TGTGCCAGCTCACCGGGGACAGGGTACCACGAGCAGTACTTC. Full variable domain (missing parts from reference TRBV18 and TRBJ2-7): NAGVMQNPRHLVRRRGQEARLRCSPMKGHSHVYWYRQLPEEGLKFMVYLQKENIIDESGMPKERFSAEFPKEGPSILRIQQVVRGDSAAYFCASSPGTGYHEQYFGPGTRLTVT.

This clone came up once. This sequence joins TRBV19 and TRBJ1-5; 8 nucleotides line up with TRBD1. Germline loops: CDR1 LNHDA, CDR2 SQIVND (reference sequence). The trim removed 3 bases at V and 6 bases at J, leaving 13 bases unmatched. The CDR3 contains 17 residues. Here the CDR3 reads CASSIGTGGLGTQPQHF. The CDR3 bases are TGTGCCAGTAGTATCGGGACAGGCGGTTTGGGCACTCAGCCCCAGCATTTT.

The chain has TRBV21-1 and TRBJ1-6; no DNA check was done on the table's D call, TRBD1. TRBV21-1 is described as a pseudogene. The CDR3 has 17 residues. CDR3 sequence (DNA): TGTGCCAGCAGCAAAGGGAGTAGGACAGCGGTTAATTCACCCCTCCACTTT. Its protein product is CASSKGSRTAVNSPLHF.

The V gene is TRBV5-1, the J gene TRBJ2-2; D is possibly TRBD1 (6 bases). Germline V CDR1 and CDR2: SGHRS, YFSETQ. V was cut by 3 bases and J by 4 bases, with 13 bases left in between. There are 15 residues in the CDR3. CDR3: CASSSQGSGTGELFF. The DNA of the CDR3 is TGCGCCAGCAGCTCCCAGGGGTCGGGCACCGGGGAGCTGTTTTTT.

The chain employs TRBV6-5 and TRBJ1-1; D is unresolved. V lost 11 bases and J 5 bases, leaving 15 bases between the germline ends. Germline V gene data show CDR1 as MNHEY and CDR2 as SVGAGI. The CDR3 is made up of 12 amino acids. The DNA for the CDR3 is TGTGCCGCGATGGGGAGAGGGACTGAAGCTTTCTTT. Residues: CAAMGRGTEAFF.

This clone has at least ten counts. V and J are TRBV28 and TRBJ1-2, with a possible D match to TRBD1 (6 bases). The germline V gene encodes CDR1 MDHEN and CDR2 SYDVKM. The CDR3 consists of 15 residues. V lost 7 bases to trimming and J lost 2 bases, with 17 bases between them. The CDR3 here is CASIGSYRENYGYTF. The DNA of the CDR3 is TGTGCCAGCATCGGCTCTTACAGGGAGAACTATGGCTACACCTTC.

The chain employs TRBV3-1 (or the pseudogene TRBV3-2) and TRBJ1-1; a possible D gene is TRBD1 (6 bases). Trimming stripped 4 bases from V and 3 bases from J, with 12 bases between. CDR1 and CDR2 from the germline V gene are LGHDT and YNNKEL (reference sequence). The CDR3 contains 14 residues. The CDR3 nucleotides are TGTGCCAGCAGCCTCCAGGGGATATACACTGAAGCTTTCTTT. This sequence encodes CASSLQGIYTEAFF.

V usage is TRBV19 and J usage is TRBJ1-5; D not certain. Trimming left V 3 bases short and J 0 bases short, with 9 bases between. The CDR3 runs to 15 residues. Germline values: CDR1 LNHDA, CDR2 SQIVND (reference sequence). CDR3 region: CASSMQQNSNQPQHF. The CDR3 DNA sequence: TGTGCCAGTAGTATGCAACAGAATAGCAATCAGCCCCAGCATTTT.

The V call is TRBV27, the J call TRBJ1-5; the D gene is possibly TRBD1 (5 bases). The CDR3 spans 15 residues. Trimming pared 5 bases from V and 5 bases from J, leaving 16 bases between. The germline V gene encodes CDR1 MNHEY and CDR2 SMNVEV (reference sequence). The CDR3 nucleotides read TGTGCCAGCAGTACCTACCAGGGAAGCGATCAGCCCCAGCATTTT. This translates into CASSTYQGSDQPQHF.

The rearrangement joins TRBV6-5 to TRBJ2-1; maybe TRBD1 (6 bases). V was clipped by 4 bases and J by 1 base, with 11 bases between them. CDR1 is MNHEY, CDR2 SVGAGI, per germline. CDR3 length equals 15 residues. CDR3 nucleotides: TGTGCCAGCAGTTTAGACAGGCTGTCCTACAATGAGCAGTTCTTC. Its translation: CASSLDRLSYNEQFF.

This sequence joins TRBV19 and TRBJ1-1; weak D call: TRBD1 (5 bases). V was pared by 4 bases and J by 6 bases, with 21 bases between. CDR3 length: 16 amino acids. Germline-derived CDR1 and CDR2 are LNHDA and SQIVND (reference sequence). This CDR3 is CASSTGLPLRRAEAFF. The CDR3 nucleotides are TGTGCCAGTAGTACGGGACTCCCACTCAGAAGAGCTGAAGCTTTCTTT.

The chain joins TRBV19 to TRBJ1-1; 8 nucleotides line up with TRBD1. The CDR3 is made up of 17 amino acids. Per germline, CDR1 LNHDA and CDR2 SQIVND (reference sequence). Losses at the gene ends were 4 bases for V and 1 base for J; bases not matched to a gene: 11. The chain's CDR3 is CASSNLRTGPANTEAFF. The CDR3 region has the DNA TGTGCCAGTAGTAACCTTCGGACAGGGCCGGCGAACACTGAAGCTTTCTTT.

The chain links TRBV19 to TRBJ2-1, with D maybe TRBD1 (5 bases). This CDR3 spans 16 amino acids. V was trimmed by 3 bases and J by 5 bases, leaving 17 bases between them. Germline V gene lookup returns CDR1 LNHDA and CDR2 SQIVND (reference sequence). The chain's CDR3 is CASSIRAGNTHNEQFF. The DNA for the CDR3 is TGTGCCAGTAGTATTAGGGCAGGGAATACCCACAATGAGCAGTTCTTC.

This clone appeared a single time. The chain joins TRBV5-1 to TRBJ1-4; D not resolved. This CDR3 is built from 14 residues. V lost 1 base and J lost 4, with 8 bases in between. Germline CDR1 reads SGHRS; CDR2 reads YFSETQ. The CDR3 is CASSLSGINEKLFF. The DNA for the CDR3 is TGCGCCAGCAGCTTGTCGGGGATTAATGAAAAACTGTTTTTT.

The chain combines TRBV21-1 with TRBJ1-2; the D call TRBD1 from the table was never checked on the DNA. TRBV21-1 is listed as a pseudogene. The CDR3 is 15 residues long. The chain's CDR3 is CASSKFRDRDCGYTF. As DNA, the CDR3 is TGTGCCAGCAGCAAATTTAGGGACAGGGACTGTGGCTACACCTTC.

The CDR3 bases are TGTGCCAGTAGTTTCGTCAGGGGTTGGACTGAAGCTTTCTTT. It codes for CASSFVRGWTEAFF. The chain employs TRBV19 and TRBJ1-1; D possibly corresponds to TRBD1 (6 bases). V lost 5 bases and J 5 bases, leaving 15 bases between the germline ends. The CDR3 is 14 residues long. Germline CDR1 reads LNHDA; CDR2 reads SQIVND (reference sequence).

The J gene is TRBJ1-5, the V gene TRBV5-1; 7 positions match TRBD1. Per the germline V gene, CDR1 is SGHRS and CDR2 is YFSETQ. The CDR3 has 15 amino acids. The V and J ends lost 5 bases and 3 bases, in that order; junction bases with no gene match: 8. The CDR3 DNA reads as TGCGCCAGCAGGCCGACAGGGACCTCCAATCAGCCCCAGCATTTT. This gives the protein CASRPTGTSNQPQHF.

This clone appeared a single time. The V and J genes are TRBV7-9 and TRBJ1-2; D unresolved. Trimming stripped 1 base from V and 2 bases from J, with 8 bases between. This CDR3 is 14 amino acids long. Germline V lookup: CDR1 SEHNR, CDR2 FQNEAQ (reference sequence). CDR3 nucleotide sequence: TGTGCCAGCAGCTTAGTGGAGGGAAACTATGGCTACACCTTC. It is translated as CASSLVEGNYGYTF.

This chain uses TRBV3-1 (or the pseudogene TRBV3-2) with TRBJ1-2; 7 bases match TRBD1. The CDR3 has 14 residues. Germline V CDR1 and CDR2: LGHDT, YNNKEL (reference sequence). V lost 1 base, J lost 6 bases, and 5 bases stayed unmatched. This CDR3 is CASSQVGTAHGYTF. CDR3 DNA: TGTGCCAGCAGCCAAGTAGGGACAGCCCATGGCTACACCTTC.

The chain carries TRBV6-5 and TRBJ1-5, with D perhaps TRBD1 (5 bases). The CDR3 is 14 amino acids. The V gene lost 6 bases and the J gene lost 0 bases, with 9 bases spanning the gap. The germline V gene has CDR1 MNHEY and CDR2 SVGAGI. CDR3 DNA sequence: TGTGCCAGCAGGAGCGACAGTAGCAATCAGCCCCAGCATTTT. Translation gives CASRSDSSNQPQHF.

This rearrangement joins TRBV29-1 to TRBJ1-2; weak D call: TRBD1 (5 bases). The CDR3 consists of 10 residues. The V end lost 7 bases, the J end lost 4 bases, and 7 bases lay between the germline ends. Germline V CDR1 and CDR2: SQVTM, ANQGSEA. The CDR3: CSADTYGYTF. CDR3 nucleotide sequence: TGCAGCGCGGACACCTATGGCTACACCTTC. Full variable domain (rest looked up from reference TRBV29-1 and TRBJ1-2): SAVISQKPSRDICQRGTSLTIQCQVDSQVTMMFWYRQQPGQSLTLIATANQGSEATYESGFVIDKFPISRPNLTFSTLTVSNMSPEDSSIYLCSADTYGYTFGSGTRLTVV.

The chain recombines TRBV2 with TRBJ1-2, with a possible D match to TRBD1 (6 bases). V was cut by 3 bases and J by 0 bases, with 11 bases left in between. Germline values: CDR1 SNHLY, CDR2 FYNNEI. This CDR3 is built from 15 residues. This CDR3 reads CASSETGRTNYGYTF. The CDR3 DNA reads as TGTGCCAGCAGTGAGACAGGACGTACTAACTATGGCTACACCTTC. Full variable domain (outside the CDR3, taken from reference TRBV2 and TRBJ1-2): EPEVTQTPSHQVTQMGQEVILRCVPISNHLYFYWYRQILGQKVEFLVSFYNNEISEKSEIFDDQFSVERPDGSNFTLKIRSTKLEDSAMYFCASSETGRTNYGYTFGSGTRLTVV.

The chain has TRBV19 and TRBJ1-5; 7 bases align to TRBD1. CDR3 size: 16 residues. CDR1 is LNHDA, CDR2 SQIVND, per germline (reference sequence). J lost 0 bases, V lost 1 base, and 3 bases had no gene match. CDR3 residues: CASSIGTGNSNQPQHF. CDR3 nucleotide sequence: TGTGCCAGTAGTATAGGGACAGGCAATAGCAATCAGCCCCAGCATTTT.

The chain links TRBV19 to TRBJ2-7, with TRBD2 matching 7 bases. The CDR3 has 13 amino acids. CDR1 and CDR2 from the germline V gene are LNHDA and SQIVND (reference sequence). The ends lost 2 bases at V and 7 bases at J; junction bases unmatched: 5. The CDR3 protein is CASSIRSGEEQYF. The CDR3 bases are TGTGCCAGTAGTATACGGAGCGGGGAGGAGCAGTACTTC.

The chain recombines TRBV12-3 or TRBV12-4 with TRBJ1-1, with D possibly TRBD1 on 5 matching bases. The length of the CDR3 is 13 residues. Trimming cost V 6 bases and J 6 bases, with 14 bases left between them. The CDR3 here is CASRAGGSSEAFF. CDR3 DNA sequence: TGTGCCAGCAGGGCGGGGGGTAGCTCTGAAGCTTTCTTT.

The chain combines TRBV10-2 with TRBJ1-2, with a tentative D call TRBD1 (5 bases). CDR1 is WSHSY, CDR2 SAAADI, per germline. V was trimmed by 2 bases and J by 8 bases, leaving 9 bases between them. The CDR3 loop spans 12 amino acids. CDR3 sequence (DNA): TGCGCCAGCAGTGAGGGACACTCAGGCTACACCTTC. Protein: CASSEGHSGYTF.

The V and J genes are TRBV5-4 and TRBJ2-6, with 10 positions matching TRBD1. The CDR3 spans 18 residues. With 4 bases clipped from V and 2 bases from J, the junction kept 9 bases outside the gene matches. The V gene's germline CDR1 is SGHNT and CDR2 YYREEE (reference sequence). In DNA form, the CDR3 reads TGTGCCAGCAGCCACCCCGGGACAGGGGTTACTGGGGCCAACGTCCTGACTTTC. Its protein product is CASSHPGTGVTGANVLTF.

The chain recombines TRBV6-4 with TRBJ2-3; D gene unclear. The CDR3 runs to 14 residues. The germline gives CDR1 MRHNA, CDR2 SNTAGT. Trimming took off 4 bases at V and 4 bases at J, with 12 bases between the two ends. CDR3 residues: CASSAGSFADTQYF. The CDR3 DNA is TGTGCCAGCAGTGCGGGTAGTTTCGCAGATACGCAGTATTTT.

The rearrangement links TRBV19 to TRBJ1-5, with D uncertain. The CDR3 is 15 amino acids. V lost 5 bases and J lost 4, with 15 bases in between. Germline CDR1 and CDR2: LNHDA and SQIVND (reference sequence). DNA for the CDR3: TGTGCCAGTAGTCCTCTAGTACGGCAGAATCAGCCCCAGCATTTT. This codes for CASSPLVRQNQPQHF.

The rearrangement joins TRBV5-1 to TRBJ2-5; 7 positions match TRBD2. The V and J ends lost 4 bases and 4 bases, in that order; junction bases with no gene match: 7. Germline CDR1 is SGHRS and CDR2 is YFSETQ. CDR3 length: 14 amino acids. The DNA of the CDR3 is TGCGCCAGCAGCGACCCGGGAGGCTTAGAGACCCAGTACTTC. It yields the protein CASSDPGGLETQYF.

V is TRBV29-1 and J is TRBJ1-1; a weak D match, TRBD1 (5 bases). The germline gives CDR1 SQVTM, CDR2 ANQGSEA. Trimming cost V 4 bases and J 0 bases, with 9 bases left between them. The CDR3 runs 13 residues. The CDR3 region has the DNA TGCAGCGTTGTAAAGGGGTTGAACACTGAAGCTTTCTTT. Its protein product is CSVVKGLNTEAFF.